Sequencing of this T cell receptor (beta chain) was carried out in a study of T cell responses to AZD1222 COVID-19 vaccine. Study results and limitations: Only a handful of AZD1222 recipients, several in all, had baseline seropositivity. Among vaccine-associated CD4 TCRs, coverage spanned spike, with dominance at 160-218 and 743-854. Breadth and depth of Spike-specific TCRs rose after two AZD1222 doses.

The table came from immunoSEQ multiplex PCR; TCRdb's copy has only in-frame clones and leaves some out. The top ten clones hold 6% to 8% of a sample with 90,000 to 100,000 clones, 75% to 90% of them seen once. As for this clone: Its antigen is undetermined.

The CDR3 covers 13 residues. V was clipped by 0 bases and J by 7 bases, with 10 bases between them. CDR1 and CDR2 (germline): GTSNPN, SVGIG (reference sequence). This sequence joins TRBV30 and TRBJ1-5; perhaps TRBD1 as D (5 bases). The sequence was collected from an adult in good health. Here the sequenced sample was peripheral blood, taken on day 0 of AZD1222 vaccination. The CDR3 DNA reads as TGTGCCTGGAGTGTGGGGGAGGAACAGCCCCAGCATTTT. It specifies CAWSVGEEQPQHF.